This T cell receptor (beta chain) is drawn from a study of metastatic and nonmetastatic thyroid tumors. Study context: The comparison covered peripheral blood and tumor or nodule tissue in malignant and benign thyroid patients.

Nobody among the patients had been given any treatment before thyroid surgery. The CDR3 covers 15 residues. V lost 5 bases to trimming and J lost 4 bases; unmatched junction nucleotides: 11. Germline V gene sequence: CDR1 LNHNV, CDR2 YYDKDF (reference sequence). About this clone itself: A much larger clonotype is one base distant, so this may be a read error.

TCRdb ran MiXCR on the PCR reads. The sample records about 82,000 clones, about 12% being singletons. This TCR was recovered from a female donor with papillary thyroid cancer or a benign thyroid nodule (not recorded which). Some clones in this sample may be carry-over from other donors' samples. Sequencing used tumor tissue. This rearrangement joins TRBV15 to TRBJ2-7; TRBD2 aligns across 7 bases. CDR3 sequence (DNA): TGTGCCACCAGCGGAGGGGAGGGAGCGAAGTACGAGCAGTACTTC. Translating it yields CATSGGEGAKYEQYF.